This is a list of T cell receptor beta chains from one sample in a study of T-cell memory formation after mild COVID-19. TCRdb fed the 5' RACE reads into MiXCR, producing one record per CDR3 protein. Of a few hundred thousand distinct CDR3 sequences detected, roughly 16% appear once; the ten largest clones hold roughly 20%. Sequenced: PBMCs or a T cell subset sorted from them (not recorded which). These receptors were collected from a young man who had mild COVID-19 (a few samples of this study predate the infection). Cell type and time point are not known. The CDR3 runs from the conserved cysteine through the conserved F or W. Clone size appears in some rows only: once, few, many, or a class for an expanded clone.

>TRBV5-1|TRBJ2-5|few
CASSLAGTSRETQYF
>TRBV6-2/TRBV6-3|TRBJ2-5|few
CASSYIVGDSAIQETQYF
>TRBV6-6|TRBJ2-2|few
CASSHYTIGELFF
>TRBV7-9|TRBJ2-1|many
CASSLQGGNEQFF
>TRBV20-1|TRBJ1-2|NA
CSARGQGGYTF
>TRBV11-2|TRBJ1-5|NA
CASSERTGGDQPQHF
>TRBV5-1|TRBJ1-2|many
CASSLAQVGPNYGYTF
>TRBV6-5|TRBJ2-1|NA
CASTDPAGGHYEQFF
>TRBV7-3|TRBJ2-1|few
CASSPSGLASVEQFF
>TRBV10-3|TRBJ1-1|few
CAISELGLEAFF
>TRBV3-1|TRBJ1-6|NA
CASTPRDATSPLHF
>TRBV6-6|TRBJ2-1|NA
CASSSRTSGFNEQFF
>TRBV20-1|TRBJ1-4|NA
CSAGRDGNEKLFF
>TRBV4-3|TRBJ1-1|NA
CASSQGVGAKGTEAFF
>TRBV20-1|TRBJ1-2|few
CSARRQGSHYGYTF
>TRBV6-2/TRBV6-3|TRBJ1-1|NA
CASRPHHKNTEAFF
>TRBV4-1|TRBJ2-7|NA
CASSQVGGGAHEQYF
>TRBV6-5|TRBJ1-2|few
CASSYGYSGTETLTF
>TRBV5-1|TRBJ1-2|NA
CASSPLKGIDGYTF
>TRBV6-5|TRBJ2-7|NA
CASSYLVGLTIYEQYF
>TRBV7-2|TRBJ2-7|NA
CASSSGVGPYEQYF
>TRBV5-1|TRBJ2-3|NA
CASSLGQGPTDTQYF
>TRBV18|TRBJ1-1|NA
CASSPIVPEAFF
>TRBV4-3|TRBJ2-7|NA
CASSQDKQAGWKSYEQYF
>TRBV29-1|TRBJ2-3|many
CSVQLDLADTQYF
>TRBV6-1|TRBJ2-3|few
CASSEAPTPPGDTQYF
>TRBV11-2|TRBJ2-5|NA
CASSFSGSPSQYF
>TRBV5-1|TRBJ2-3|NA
CASSFGSGLAWDTQYF
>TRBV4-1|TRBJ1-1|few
CASSQDEGMNTEAFF
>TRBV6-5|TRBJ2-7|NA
CATAYRGSYEQYF
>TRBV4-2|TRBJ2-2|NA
CASSEQFDTGELFF
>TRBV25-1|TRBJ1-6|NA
CASSGPGVFYSPLHF
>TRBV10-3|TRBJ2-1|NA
CAIRTLTSSYNEQFF
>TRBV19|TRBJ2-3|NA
CASSPHADTQYF
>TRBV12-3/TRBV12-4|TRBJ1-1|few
CASSQGGYTEAFF
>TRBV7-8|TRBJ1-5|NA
CASSWADQGQPQHF
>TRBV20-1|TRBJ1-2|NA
CSASARGRFYGYTF
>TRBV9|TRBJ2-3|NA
CASSVGDRFTDTQYF
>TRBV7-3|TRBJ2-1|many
CASSHIPSEGSDEQFF
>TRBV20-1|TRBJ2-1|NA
CSAGYRGKQFF
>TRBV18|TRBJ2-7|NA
CASSPVGVKQEQYF
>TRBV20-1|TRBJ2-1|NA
CSALNRGRYEQFF
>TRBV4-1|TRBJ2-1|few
CASSQSTGYGNEQFF
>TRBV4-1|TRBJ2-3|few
CASSQVGGGVVDTQYF
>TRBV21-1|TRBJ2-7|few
CASSKKRVYEQYF